This T cell receptor beta chain was recorded in a study of blood T cell repertoires in COVID-19. Background on the study: Acute and convalescent COVID-19 specimens originated in the United States, Italy and Spain. From T cells, B-cell-depleted T cells, or PBMCs came the material, which was cDNA or gDNA.

Germline CDR1 and CDR2: SNHLY and FYNNEI. Trimming removed 3 bases from V and 16 bases from J, with 12 bases in between. The CDR3 is 11 amino acids. Enrolled through a virtual design, the participants were between roughly 18 and 95 years of age and came from about two dozen US areas. Measured with immunoSEQ multiplex PCR; TCRdb has only the in-frame clones, and not every one. Of 200,000 or so clones detected, about 86% appear once; the ten largest clones hold around 7%. The source of this sequence is a man between 35 and 55 years old who had recovered from COVID-19. Sequencing was performed on PBMCs or T cells enriched from blood (not recorded which). This chain joins TRBV2 and TRBJ1-4; possibly TRBD1 for D (5 bases). The CDR3 region is CASSDRDERFF. The DNA for the CDR3 is TGTGCCAGCAGTGACAGGGATGAAAGGTTTTTT.